This record covers a single TCR beta chain. Its target is not known. Generated by immunoSEQ multiplex PCR, the TCRdb table keeps only in-frame clones and is missing some. The sample yields 20,000 to 25,000 clones, over 70% seen once. This record comes from a study of vaccination effects on CD4 cells after COVID-19. Study details: The vaccine given was either BNT162b2 or mRNA-1273, in two doses.

Antigen-specific CD4+ T cells were first expanded with viral peptide pools by the ViraFEST assay and only then sequenced. It was after approximately 11 days of culture that CD4+ T cells were isolated. Vaccinated participants had no history of SARS-CoV-2 infection and tested negative for nucleocapsid antibodies. Half of the medium was exchanged for IL-2 medium on both days 3 and 7. Points from the study as a whole: Marked clonal contraction was seen late after vaccination (in both infection- and vaccine-induced clones).

This CDR3 is 19 amino acids long. Per germline, CDR1 SGHVS and CDR2 FNYEAQ. V was cut by 2 bases and J by 3 bases, with 20 bases left in between. The sample was CD4+ T cells from PBMCs cultured with HCoV-229E spike peptides, taken before COVID-19 vaccination. V gene TRBV7-6 combines with J gene TRBJ1-6; perhaps TRBD1 as D (5 bases). The TCR was taken from a human donor who received a COVID-19 vaccine. The CDR3 sequence: CASSLNPVGGGGYNSPLHF. In DNA, the CDR3 is TGTGCCAGCAGCTTAAACCCCGTCGGGGGTGGTGGCTATAATTCACCCCTCCACTTT.